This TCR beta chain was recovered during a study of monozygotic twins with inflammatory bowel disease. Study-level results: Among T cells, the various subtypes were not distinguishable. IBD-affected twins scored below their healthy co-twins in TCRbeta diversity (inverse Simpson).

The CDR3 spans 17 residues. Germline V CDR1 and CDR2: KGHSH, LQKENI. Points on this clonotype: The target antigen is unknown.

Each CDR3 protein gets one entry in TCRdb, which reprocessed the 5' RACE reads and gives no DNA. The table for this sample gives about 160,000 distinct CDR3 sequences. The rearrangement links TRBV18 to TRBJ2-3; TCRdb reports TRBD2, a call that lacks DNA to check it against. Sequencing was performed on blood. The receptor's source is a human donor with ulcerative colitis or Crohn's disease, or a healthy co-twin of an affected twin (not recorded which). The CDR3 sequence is CASSPPRTSGKADTQYF.